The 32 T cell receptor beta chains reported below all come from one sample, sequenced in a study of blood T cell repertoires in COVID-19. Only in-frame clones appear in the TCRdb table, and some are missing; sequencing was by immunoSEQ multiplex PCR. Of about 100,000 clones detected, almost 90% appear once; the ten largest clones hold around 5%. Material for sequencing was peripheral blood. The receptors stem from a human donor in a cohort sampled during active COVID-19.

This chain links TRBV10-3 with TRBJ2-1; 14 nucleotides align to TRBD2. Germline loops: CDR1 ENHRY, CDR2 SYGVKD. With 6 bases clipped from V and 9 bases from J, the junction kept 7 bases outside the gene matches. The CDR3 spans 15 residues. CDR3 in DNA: TGTGCCATCAGCCTCGGACTAGCGGGAGGAGGTGAGCAGTTCTTC. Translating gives CAISLGLAGGGEQFF.

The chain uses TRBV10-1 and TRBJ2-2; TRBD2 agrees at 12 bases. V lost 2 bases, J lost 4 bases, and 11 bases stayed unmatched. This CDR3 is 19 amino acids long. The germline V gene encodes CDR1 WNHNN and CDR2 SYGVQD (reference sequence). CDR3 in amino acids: CASSEECPSGRGRTGELFF. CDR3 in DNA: TGCGCCAGCAGTGAGGAGTGTCCTAGCGGGAGGGGTCGCACCGGGGAGCTGTTTTTT.

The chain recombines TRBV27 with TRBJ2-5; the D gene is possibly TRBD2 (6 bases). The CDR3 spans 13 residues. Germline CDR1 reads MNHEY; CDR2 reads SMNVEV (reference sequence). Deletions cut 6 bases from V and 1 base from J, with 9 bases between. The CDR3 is CASRRGAQETQYF. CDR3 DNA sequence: TGTGCCAGCAGGCGGGGCGCCCAAGAGACCCAGTACTTC.

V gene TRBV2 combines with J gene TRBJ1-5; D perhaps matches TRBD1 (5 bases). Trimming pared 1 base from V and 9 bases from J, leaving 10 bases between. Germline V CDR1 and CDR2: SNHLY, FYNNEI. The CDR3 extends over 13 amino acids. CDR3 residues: CASSEVRERPQHF. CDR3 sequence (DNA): TGTGCCAGCAGTGAAGTCAGGGAAAGGCCCCAGCATTTT.

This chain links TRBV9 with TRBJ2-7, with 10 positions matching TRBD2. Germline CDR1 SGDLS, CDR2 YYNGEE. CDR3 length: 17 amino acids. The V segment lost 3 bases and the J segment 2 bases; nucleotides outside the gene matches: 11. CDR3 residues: CASSASGSPIGAYEQYF. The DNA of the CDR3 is TGTGCCAGCAGCGCTAGCGGGAGCCCCATAGGTGCCTACGAGCAGTACTTC.

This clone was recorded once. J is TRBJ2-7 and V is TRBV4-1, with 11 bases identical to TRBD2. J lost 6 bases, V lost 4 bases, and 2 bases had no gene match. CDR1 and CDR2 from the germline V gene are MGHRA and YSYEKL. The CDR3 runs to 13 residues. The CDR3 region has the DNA TGCGCCAGCAGCCCCGGGACTAGCGGCGAGCAGTACTTC. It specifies CASSPGTSGEQYF.

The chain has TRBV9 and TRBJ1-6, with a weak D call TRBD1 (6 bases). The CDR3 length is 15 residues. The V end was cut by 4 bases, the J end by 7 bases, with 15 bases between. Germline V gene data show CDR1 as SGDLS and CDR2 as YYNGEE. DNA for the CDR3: TGTGCCAGCAGCCCAGCTGGACAGCTAAATTCACCCCTCCACTTT. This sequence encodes CASSPAGQLNSPLHF.

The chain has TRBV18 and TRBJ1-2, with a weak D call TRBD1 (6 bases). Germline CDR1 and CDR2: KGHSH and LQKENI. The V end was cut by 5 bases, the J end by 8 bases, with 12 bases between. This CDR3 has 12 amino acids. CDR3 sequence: CASSKQGQGYTF. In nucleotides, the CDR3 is TGTGCCAGCTCAAAACAGGGCCAGGGCTACACCTTC.

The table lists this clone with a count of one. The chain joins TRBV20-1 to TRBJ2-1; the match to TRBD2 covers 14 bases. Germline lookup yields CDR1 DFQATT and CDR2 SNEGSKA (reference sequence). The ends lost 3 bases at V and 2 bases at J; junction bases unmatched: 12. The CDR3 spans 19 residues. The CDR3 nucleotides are TGCAGTGCTAGTACCGGGATTAAGACTAGCGGGAGGGCCTACAATGAGCAGTTCTTC. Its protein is CSASTGIKTSGRAYNEQFF.

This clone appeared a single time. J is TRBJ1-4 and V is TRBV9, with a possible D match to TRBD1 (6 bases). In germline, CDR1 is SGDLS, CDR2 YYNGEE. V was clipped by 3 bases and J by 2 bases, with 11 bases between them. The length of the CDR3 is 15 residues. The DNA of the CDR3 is TGTGCCAGCAGCGCTGGGACATCCACTAATGAAAAACTGTTTTTT. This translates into CASSAGTSTNEKLFF.

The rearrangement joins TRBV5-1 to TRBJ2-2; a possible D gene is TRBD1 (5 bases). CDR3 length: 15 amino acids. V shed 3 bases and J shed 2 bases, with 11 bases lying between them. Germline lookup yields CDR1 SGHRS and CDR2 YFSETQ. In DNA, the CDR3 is TGCGCCAGCAGCTCCTCAACAGGAAACACCGGGGAGCTGTTTTTT. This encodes CASSSSTGNTGELFF. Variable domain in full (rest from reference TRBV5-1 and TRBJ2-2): KAGVTQTPRYLIKTRGQQVTLSCSPISGHRSVSWYQQTPGQGLQFLFEYFSETQRNKGNFPGRFSGRQFSNSRSEMNVSTLELGDSALYLCASSSSTGNTGELFFGEGSRLTVL.

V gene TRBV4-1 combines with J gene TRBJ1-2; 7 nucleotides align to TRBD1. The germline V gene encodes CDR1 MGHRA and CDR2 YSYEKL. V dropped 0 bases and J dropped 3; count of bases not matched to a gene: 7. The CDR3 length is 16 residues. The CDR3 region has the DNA TGCGCCAGCAGCCAAGATCCGGGACAGAGATACTATGGCTACACCTTC. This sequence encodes CASSQDPGQRYYGYTF.

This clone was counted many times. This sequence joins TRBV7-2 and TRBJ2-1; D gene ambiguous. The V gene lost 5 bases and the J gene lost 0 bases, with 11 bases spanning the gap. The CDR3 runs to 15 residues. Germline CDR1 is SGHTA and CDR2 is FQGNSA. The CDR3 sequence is CASSPGPSSYNEQFF. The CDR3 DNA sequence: TGTGCCAGCAGCCCTGGGCCGAGCTCCTACAATGAGCAGTTCTTC.

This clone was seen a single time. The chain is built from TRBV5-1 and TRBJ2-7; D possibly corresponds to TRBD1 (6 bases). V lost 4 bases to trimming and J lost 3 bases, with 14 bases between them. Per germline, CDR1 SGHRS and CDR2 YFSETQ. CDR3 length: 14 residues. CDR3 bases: TGCGCCAGCAGCATCGGGACATCCCTCTACGAGCAGTACTTC. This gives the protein CASSIGTSLYEQYF.

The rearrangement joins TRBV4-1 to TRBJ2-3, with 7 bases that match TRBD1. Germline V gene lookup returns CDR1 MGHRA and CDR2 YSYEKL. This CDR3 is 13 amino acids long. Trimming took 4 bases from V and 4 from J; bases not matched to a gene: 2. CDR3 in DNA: TGCGCCAGCAGCCCCACAGGGGCAGATACGCAGTATTTT. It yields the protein CASSPTGADTQYF.

CDR3 DNA sequence: TGTGCCAGCAGTGAATGGGCCCGTGGGAGCAATCAGCCCCAGCATTTT. Its protein is CASSEWARGSNQPQHF. The chain couples TRBV6-1 to TRBJ1-5, with unresolved D. The V gene lost 2 bases and the J gene lost 1 base, with 12 bases spanning the gap. Germline CDR1 and CDR2: MNHNS and SASEGT. CDR3 size: 16 residues.

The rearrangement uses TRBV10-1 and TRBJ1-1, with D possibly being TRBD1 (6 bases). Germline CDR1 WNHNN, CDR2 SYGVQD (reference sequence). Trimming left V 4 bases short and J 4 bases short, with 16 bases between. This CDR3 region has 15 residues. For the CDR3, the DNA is TGCGCCAGCAGTGCCTCTAAGGGGGTGAGCACTGAAGCTTTCTTT. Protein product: CASSASKGVSTEAFF.

Here the CDR3 reads CASSKTGSYEQYF. CDR3 nucleotide sequence: TGTGCCAGCAGCAAGACAGGCTCCTACGAGCAGTACTTC. V and J are TRBV25-1 and TRBJ2-7, with TRBD1 as a possible D gene (6 bases). Trimming pared 6 bases from V and 0 bases from J, leaving 9 bases between. This CDR3 is built from 13 residues. Germline-derived CDR1 and CDR2 are MGHDK and SYGVNS.

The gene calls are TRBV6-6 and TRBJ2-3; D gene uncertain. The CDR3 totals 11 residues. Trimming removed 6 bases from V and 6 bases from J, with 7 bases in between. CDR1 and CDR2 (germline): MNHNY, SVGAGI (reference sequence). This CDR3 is CASRRGDTQYF. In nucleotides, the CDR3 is TGTGCCAGCAGACGAGGCGATACGCAGTATTTT.

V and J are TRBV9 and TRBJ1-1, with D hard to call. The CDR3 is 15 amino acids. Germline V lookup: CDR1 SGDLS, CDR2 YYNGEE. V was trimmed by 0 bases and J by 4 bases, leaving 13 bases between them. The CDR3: CASSVGLAVGTEAFF. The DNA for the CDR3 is TGTGCCAGCAGCGTAGGGTTGGCGGTGGGCACTGAAGCTTTCTTT.

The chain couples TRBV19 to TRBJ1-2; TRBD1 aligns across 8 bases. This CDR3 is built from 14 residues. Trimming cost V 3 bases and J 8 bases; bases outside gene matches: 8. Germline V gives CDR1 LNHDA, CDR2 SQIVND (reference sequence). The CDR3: CASSITGQGGGYTF. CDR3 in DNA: TGTGCCAGTAGTATTACCGGACAGGGAGGAGGCTACACCTTC.

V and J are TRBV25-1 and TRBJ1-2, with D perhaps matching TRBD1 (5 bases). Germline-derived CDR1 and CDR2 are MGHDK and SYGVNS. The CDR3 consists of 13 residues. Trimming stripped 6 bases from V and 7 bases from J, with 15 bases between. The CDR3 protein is CASRNDAQGGYTF. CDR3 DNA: TGTGCCAGCAGAAATGATGCCCAGGGTGGCTACACCTTC.

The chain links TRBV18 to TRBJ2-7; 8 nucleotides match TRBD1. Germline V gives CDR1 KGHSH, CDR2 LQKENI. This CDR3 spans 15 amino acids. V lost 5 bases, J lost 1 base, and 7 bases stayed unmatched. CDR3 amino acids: CASSVGQGASYEQYF. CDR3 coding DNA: TGTGCCAGCTCAGTCGGGCAGGGGGCGTCCTACGAGCAGTACTTC.

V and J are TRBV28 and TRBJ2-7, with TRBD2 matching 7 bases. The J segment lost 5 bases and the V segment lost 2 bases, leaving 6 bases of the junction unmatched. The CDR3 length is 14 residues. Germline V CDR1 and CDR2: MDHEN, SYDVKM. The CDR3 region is CASSLGGSLDEQYF. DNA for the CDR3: TGTGCCAGCAGTTTAGGCGGGAGTTTAGACGAGCAGTACTTC.

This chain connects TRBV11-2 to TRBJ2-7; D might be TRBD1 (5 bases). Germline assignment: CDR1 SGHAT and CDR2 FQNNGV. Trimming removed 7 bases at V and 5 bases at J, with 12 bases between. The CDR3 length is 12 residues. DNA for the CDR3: TGTGCCAGCAACAATAGGGGCCACGAGCAGTACTTC. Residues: CASNNRGHEQYF.

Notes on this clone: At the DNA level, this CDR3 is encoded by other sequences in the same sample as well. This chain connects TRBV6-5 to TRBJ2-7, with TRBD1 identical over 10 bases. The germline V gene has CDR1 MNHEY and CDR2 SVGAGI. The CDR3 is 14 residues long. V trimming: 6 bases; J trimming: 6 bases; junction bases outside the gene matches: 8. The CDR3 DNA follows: TGTGCCAGCAGGCCTCCGGGACAGGGGCGCGAGCAGTACTTC. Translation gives CASRPPGQGREQYF.

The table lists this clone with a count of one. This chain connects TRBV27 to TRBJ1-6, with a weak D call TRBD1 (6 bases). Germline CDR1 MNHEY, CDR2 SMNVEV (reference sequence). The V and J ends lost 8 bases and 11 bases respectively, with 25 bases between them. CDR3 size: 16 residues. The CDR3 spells CASQGGGDLVTPPLHF. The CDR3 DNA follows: TGTGCCAGCCAAGGGGGGGGCGACCTGGTGACGCCACCCCTCCACTTT.

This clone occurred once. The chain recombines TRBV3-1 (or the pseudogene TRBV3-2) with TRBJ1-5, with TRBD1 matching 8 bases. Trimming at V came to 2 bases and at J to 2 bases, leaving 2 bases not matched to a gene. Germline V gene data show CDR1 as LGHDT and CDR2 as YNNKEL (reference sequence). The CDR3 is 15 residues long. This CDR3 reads CASSQQGAGNQPQHF. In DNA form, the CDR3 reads TGTGCCAGCAGCCAACAGGGGGCAGGCAATCAGCCCCAGCATTTT.

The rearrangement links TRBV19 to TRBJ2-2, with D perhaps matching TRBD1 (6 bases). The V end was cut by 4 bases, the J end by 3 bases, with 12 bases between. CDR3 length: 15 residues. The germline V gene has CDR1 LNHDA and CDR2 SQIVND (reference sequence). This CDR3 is CASSKTGLHTGELFF. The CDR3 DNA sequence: TGTGCCAGTAGTAAAACAGGGCTGCACACCGGGGAGCTGTTTTTT.

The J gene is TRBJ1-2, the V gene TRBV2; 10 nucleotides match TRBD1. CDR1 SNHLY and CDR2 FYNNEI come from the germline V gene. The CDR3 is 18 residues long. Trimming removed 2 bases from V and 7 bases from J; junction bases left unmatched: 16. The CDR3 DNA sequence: TGTGCCAGCAGTGAATCAGGAATGGGACAGGGGCTGAAAGGTGGCTACACCTTC. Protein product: CASSESGMGQGLKGGYTF.

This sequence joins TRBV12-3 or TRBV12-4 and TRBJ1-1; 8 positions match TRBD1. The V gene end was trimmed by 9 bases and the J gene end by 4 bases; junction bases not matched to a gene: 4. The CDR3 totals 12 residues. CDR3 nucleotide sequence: TGTGCCAGTGACAGGGGAGGCACTGAAGCTTTCTTT. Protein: CASDRGGTEAFF.

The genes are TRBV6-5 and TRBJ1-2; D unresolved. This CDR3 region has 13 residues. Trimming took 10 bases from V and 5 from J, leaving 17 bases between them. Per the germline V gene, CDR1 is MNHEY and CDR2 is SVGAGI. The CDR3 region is CAIGEYARYGYTF. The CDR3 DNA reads TGTGCCATAGGAGAATACGCCAGATATGGCTACACCTTC.